This T cell receptor (beta chain) was sequenced in a study of T cell responses to AZD1222 COVID-19 vaccine. Germline V gene data show CDR1 as SEHNR and CDR2 as FQNEAQ (reference sequence). Losses at the gene ends were 4 bases for V and 7 bases for J; bases not matched to a gene: 16. This CDR3 is built from 18 residues. Clones were sequenced by immunoSEQ multiplex PCR, and TCRdb holds only the in-frame ones, with some missing. The data contain more than 150,000 clones, 85% to 95% of them singletons. A note on this clone: Its antigen remains unknown.

Findings of the study overall: Repertoire samples came only from after the peak T cell response.

Source: peripheral blood, taken on day 0 of AZD1222 vaccination. The receptor was isolated from an adult in good health. The rearrangement links TRBV7-9 to TRBJ2-2; 9 bases fit TRBD1. The DNA of the CDR3 is TGTGCCAGCAGCTCGCCCCAAGGACGGGGACAGGGTGGCGGGGAGCTGTTTTTT. Translated, it gives CASSSPQGRGQGGGELFF. Supplemented by reference TRBV7-9 and TRBJ2-2, the full variable domain reads DTGVSQNPRHKITKRGQNVTFRCDPISEHNRLYWYRQTLGQGPEFLTYFQNEAQLEKSRLLSDRFSAERPKGSFSTLEIQRTEQGDSAMYLCASSSPQGRGQGGGELFFGEGSRLTVL.